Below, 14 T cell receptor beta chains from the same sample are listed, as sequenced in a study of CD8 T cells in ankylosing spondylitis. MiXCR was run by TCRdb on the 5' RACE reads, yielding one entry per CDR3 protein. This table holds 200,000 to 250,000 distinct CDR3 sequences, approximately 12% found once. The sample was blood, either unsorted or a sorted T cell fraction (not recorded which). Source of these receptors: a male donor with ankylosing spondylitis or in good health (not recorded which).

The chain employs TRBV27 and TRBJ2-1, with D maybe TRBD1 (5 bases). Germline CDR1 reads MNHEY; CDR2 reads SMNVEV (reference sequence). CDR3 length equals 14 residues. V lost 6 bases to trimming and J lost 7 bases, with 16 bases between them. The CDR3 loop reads CASRPVGQLNEQFF. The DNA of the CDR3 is TGTGCCAGCAGGCCTGTCGGACAATTAAATGAGCAGTTCTTC.

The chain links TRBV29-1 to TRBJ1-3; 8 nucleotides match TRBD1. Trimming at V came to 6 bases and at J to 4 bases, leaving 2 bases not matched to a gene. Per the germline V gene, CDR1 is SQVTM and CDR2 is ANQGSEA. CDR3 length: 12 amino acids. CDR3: CSVAGGGNTIYF. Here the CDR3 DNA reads TGCAGCGTAGCAGGGGGCGGAAACACCATATATTTT.

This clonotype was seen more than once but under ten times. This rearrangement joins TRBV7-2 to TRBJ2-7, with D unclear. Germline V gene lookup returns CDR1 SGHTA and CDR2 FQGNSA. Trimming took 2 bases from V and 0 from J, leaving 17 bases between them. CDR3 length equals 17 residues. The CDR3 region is CASSLIGGISFSYEQYF. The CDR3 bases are TGTGCCAGCAGCTTAATAGGCGGTATCAGTTTCTCCTACGAGCAGTACTTC.

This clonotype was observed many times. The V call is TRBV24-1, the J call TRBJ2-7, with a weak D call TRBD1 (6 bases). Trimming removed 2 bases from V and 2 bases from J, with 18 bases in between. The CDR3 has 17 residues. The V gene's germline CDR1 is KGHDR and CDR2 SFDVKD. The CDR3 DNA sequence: TGTGCCACCAGTGATTCTCCACCCGGGACAAGTCCCTACGAGCAGTACTTC. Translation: CATSDSPPGTSPYEQYF.

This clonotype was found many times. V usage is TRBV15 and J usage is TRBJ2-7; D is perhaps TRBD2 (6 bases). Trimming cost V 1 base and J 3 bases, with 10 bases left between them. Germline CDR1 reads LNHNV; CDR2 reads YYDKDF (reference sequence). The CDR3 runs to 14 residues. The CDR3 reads CATSRAGDHYEQYF. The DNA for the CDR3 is TGTGCCACCAGCAGAGCGGGGGATCACTACGAGCAGTACTTC.

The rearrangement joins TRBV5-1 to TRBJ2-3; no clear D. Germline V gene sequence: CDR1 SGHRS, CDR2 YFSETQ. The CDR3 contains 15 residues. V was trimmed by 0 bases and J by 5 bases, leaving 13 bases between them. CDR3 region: CASSLEVGREDTQYF. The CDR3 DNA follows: TGCGCCAGCAGCTTGGAGGTCGGTCGCGAAGATACGCAGTATTTT.

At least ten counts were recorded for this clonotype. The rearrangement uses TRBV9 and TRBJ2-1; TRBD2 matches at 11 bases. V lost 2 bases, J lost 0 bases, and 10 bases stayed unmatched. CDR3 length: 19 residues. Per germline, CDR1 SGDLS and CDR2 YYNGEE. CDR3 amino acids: CASSVSGRALGGSYNEQFF. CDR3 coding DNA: TGTGCCAGCAGCGTTAGCGGGAGGGCCCTCGGTGGCTCCTACAATGAGCAGTTCTTC.

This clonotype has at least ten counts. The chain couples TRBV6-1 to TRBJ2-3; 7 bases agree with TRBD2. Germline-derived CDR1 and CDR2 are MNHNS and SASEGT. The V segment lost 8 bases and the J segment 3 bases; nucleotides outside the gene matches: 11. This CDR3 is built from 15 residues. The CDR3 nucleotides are TGTGCCAGCGGGATTAGTGCGGGAGATACAGATACGCAGTATTTT. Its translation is CASGISAGDTDTQYF.

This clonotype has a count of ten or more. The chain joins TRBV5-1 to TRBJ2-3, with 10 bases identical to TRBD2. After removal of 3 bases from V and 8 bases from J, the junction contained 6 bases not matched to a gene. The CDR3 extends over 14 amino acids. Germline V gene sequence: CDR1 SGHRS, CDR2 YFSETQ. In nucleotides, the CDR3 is TGCGCCAGCAGCTCAAGCGGGGGGGCAGTTACGCAGTATTTT. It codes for CASSSSGGAVTQYF.

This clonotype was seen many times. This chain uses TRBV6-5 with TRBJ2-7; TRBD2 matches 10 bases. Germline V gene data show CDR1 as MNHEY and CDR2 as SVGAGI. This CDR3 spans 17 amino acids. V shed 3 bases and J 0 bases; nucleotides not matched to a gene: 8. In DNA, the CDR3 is TGTGCCAGCAGTTATAGAAGGACTAGCGGTCTCTCCTACGAGCAGTACTTC. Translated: CASSYRRTSGLSYEQYF.

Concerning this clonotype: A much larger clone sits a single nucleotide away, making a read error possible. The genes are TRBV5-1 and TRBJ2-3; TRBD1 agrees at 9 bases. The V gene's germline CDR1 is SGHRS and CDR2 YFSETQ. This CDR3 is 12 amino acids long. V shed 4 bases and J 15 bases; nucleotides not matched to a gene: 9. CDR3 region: CASSLGGTGSYF. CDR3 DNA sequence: TGCGCCAGCAGCCTGGGGGGGACAGGGTCATATTTT. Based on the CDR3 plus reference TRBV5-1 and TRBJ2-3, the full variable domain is KAGVTQTPRYLIKTRGQQVTLSCSPISGHRSVSWYQQTPGQGLQFLFEYFSETQRNKGNFPGRFSGRQFSNSRSEMNVSTLELGDSALYLCASSLGGTGSYFGPGTRLTVL.

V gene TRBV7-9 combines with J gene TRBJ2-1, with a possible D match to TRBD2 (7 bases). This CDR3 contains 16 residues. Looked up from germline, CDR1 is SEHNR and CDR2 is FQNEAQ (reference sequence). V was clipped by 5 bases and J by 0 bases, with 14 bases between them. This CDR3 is CASSPRGGDSYNEQFF. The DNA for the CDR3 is TGTGCCAGCAGCCCGAGGGGGGGGGACTCCTACAATGAGCAGTTCTTC. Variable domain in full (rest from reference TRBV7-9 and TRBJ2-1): DTGVSQNPRHKITKRGQNVTFRCDPISEHNRLYWYRQTLGQGPEFLTYFQNEAQLEKSRLLSDRFSAERPKGSFSTLEIQRTEQGDSAMYLCASSPRGGDSYNEQFFGPGTRLTVL.

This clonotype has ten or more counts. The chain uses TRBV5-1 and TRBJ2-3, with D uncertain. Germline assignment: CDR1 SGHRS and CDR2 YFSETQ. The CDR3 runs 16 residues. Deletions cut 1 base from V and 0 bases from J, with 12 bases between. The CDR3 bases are TGCGCCAGCAGCTTGAACTACTTTTCTAGCACAGATACGCAGTATTTT. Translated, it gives CASSLNYFSSTDTQYF.

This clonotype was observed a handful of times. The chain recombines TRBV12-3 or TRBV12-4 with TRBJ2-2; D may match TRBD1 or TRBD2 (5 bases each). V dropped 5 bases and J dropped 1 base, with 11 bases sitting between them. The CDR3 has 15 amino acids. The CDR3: CASSEGQRNTGELFF. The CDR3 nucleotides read TGTGCCAGCAGTGAGGGGCAGCGGAACACCGGGGAGCTGTTTTTT.